The present entry profiles one T cell receptor beta chain with its context. The V and J ends lost 0 bases and 1 base, in that order; junction bases with no gene match: 5. Germline CDR1 SGDLS, CDR2 YYNGEE. CDR3 size: 17 residues. Time point indicated: persistent/refractory GD, antithyroid drugs over 5 years with positive TRAb. From RNA extracted from PBMCs, the TCR library was made. Patients met American Thyroid Association criteria for Graves' disease. The data originate from a study of regulatory T cells in long-lasting Graves disease. The authors built TCR beta libraries using iRepertoire HTBI primers and Arm-PCR of CDR3 regions. TCRdb reanalysed the multiplex PCR reads using MiXCR and keeps one entry per CDR3 protein. The sample has hundreds of thousands of distinct CDR3 sequences; roughly a fifth are singletons.

The chain is built from TRBV9 and TRBJ2-3, with 10 bases matching TRBD2. Sequenced material: peripheral blood mononuclear cells (PBMCs), taken when the disease was refractory, from a patient treated with antithyroid drugs. This TCR was sampled from a female donor with Graves disease. The CDR3 DNA reads TGTGCCAGCAGCGTAGGATTTGGGACTAGCGGCACAGATACGCAGTATTTT. It yields the protein CASSVGFGTSGTDTQYF.